This TCR beta chain was recorded in a study of blood T cells in healthy people across ages. Findings of the study overall: TCR beta diversity per million T cells fell roughly linearly with age. Estimates drawn from one million T cells were deemed to understate diversity.

Regarding this clonotype: What it binds is unknown.

The junction had 11 bases not matched to a gene; V was cut back by 5 bases and J by 5 bases. The CDR3 runs 16 residues. Germline CDR1 MNHNY, CDR2 SVGAGI (reference sequence). Using a J-beta primer mix together with a sample-barcoded 5' primer, a second PCR was run for 7 to 11 cycles. TCRdb passed the 5' RACE reads through MiXCR, listing each CDR3 protein once. In the table there are about 1,500,000 distinct CDR3 sequences, approximately 28% of which are singletons. J is TRBJ2-1 and V is TRBV6-6; TRBD1 matches 8 bases. The sequence derives from a young woman in good health. The source material was blood. The DNA of the CDR3 is TGTGCCAGCAGTCACCGGACAGGGCCACCTAACAATGAGCAGTTCTTC. This translates into CASSHRTGPPNNEQFF.